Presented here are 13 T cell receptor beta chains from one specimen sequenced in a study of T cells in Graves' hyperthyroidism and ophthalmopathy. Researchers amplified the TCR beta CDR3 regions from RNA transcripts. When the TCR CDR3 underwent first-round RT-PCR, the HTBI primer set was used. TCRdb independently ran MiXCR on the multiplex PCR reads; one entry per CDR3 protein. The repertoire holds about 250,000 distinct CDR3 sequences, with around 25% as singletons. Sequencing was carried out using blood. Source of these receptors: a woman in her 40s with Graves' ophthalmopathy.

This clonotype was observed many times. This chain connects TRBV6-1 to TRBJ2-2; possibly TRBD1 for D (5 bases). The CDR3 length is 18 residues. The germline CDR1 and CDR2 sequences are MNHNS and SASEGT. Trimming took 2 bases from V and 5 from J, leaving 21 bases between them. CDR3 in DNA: TGTGCCAGCAGTGAAAGTCTGGGGCTCGGGCGACGAACCGGGGAGCTGTTTTTT. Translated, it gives CASSESLGLGRRTGELFF.

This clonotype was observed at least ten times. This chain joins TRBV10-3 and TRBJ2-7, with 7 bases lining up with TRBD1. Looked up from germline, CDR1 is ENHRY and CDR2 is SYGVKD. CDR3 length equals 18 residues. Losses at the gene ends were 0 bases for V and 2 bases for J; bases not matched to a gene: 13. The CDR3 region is CAISESRRQGRATYEQYF. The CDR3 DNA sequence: TGTGCCATCAGTGAGTCGAGAAGACAGGGACGGGCCACCTACGAGCAGTACTTC.

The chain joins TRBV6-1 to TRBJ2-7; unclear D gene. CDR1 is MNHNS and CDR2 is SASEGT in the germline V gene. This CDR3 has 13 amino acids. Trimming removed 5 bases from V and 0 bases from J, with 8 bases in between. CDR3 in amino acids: CASSIGLSYEQYF. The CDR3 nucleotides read TGTGCCAGCAGTATAGGCCTCTCCTACGAGCAGTACTTC.

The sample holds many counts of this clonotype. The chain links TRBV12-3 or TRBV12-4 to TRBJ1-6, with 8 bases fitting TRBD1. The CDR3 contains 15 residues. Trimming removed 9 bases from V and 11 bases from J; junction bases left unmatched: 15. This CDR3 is CASSLGQARNPPLHF. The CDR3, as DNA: TGTGCCAGTAGCCTGGGACAGGCCCGGAATCCACCCCTCCACTTT.

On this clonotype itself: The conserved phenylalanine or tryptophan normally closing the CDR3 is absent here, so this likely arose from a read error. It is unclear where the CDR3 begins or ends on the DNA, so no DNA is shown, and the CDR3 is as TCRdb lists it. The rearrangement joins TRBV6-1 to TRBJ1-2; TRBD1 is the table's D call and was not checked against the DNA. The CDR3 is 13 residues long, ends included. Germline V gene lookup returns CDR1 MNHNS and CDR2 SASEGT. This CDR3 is CASSTTGRDKSEI.

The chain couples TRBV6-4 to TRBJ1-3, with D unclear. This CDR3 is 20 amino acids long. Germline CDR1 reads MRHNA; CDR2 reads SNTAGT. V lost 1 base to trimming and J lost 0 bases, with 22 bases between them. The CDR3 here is CASSDWKNREQKGSGNTIYF. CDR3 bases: TGTGCCAGCAGTGACTGGAAGAATCGGGAGCAAAAAGGCTCTGGAAACACCATATATTTT.

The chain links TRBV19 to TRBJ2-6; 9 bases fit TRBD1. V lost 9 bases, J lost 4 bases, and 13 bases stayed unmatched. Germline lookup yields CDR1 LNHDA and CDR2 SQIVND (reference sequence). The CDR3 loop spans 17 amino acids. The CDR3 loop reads CASDPGTGTSGANVLTF. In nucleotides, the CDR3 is TGTGCCAGCGATCCCGGGACAGGGACGTCAGGGGCCAACGTCCTGACTTTC.

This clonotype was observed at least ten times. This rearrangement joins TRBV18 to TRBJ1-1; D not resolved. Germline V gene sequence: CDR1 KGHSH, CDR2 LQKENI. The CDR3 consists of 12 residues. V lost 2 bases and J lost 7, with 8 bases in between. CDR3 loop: CASSPSRFEAFF. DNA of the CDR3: TGTGCCAGCTCACCAAGCAGATTTGAAGCTTTCTTT.

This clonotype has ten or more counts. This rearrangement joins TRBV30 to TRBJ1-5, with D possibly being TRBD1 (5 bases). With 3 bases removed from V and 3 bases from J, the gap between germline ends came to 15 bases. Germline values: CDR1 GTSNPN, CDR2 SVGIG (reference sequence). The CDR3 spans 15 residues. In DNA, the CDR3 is TGTGCCTGGAGGCCTCCGGGACGGTACAATCAGCCCCAGCATTTT. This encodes CAWRPPGRYNQPQHF.

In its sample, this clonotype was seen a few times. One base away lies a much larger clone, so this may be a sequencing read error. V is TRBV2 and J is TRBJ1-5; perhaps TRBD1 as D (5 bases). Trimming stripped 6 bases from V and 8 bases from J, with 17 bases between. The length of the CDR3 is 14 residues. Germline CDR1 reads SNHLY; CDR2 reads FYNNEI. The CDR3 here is CASSWAKRGEPQHF. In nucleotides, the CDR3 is TGTGCCAGCAGCTGGGCCAAAAGAGGGGAGCCCCAGCATTTT.

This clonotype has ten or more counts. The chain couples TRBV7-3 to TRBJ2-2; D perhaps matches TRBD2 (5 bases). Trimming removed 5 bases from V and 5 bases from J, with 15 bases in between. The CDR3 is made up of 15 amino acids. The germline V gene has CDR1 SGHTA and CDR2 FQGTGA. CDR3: CASSRIGVRTGELFF. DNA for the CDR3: TGTGCCAGCAGCCGAATCGGGGTGCGGACCGGGGAGCTGTTTTTT. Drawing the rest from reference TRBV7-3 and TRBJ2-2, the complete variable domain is GAGVSQTPSNKVTEKGKYVELRCDPISGHTALYWYRQSLGQGPEFLIYFQGTGAADDSGLPNDRFFAVRPEGSVSTLKIQRTERGDSAVYLCASSRIGVRTGELFFGEGSRLTVL.

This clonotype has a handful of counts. The CDR3 loop reads CASRRTGITEAFF. CDR3 DNA: TGTGCCAGCAGAAGGACAGGTATCACTGAAGCTTTCTTT. The chain has TRBV12-3 or TRBV12-4 and TRBJ1-1; the match to TRBD1 covers 7 bases. The junction had 5 bases not matched to a gene; V was cut back by 6 bases and J by 4 bases. The CDR3 length is 13 residues.

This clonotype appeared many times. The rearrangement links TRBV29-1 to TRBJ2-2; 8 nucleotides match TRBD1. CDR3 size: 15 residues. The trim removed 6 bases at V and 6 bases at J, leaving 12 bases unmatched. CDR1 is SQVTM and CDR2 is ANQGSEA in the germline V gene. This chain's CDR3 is CSVLSNRGMSGELFF. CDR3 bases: TGCAGCGTCCTCAGCAACAGGGGGATGTCCGGGGAGCTGTTTTTT.